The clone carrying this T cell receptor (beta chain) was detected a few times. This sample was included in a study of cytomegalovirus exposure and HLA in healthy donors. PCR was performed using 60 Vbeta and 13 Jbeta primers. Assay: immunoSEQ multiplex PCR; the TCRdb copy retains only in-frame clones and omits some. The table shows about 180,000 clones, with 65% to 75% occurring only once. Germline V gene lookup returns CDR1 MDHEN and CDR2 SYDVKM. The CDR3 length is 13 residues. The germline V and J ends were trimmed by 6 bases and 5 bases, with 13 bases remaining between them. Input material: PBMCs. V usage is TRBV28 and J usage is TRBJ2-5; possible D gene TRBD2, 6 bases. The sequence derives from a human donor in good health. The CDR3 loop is CASSRGAMETQYF. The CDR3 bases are TGTGCCAGCAGCCGCGGGGCAATGGAGACCCAGTACTTC.